Shown below are 21 T cell receptor beta chains from a single sample sequenced in a study of neurological immune-mediated disorders. TCRdb reprocessed the 5' RACE reads via MiXCR and lists one record per CDR3 protein. The sample shows tens of thousands of distinct CDR3 sequences, about 25% of them seen only once. Sequenced: PBMCs. All receptors derive from a woman in her sixties or seventies in good health.

The chain links TRBV20-1 to TRBJ2-7; TRBD1 or TRBD2 may be the D gene (5 bases each). Germline V gene lookup returns CDR1 DFQATT and CDR2 SNEGSKA (reference sequence). The CDR3 length is 14 residues. Trimming removed 5 bases at V and 5 bases at J, with 19 bases between. In DNA form, the CDR3 reads TGCAGTGCTGGGGCCCCGGGGTCGTTACACGAGCAGTACTTC. Translating it yields CSAGAPGSLHEQYF.

This clonotype was detected many times. The V gene is TRBV4-1, the J gene TRBJ2-5, with 9 nucleotides matching TRBD1. Trimming removed 4 bases from V and 1 base from J; junction bases left unmatched: 10. This CDR3 has 17 residues. Germline lookup yields CDR1 MGHRA and CDR2 YSYEKL. This CDR3 reads CASSPWGTGGFQETQYF. CDR3 nucleotide sequence: TGCGCCAGCAGCCCCTGGGGCACAGGGGGCTTCCAAGAGACCCAGTACTTC.

This clonotype was recorded many times. The chain carries TRBV28 and TRBJ2-7; D gene ambiguous. Germline V CDR1 and CDR2: MDHEN, SYDVKM. V shed 4 bases and J shed 3 bases, with 16 bases lying between them. The CDR3 spans 15 residues. The CDR3 coding sequence is TGTGCCAGCAGTTCCCCGTCGGGTCGGGTCTACGAGCAGTACTTC. Translating gives CASSSPSGRVYEQYF. Based on the CDR3 plus reference TRBV28 and TRBJ2-7, the full variable domain is DVKVTQSSRYLVKRTGEKVFLECVQDMDHENMFWYRQDPGLGLRLIYFSYDVKMKEKGDIPEGYSVSREKKERFSLILESASTNQTSMYLCASSSPSGRVYEQYFGPGTRLTVT.

The rearrangement joins TRBV24-1 to TRBJ2-7; D is unclear. Between the trimmed V and J ends, which lost 2 bases and 4 bases, there was a span of 5 bases. The CDR3 loop spans 12 amino acids. The germline V gene encodes CDR1 KGHDR and CDR2 SFDVKD. In DNA, the CDR3 is TGTGCCACCAGTGATTATGGGTACGAGCAGTACTTC. Translation: CATSDYGYEQYF.

This clonotype was observed many times. The chain carries TRBV7-3 and TRBJ2-3, with 7 bases matching TRBD2. Trimming removed 4 bases from V and 7 bases from J; junction bases left unmatched: 11. The length of the CDR3 is 15 residues. The germline CDR1 and CDR2 sequences are SGHTA and FQGTGA. This CDR3 is CASSSNGGTINTQYF. DNA of the CDR3: TGTGCCAGCAGCTCAAACGGGGGGACGATAAATACGCAGTATTTT.

Turning to this clonotype: At one of its ends the junction is not consistent with the germline gene, which may arise from a read error. This CDR3 reads CGSSDRSGENQPQHF. The CDR3 region has the DNA TGCGGCAGCAGCGATCGCTCAGGGGAGAATCAGCCCCAGCATTTT. The chain combines TRBV5-1 with TRBJ1-5, with a weak D call TRBD1 (6 bases). This CDR3 has 15 amino acids. Germline CDR1 is SGHRS and CDR2 is YFSETQ.

This clonotype was found many times. This chain joins TRBV10-1 and TRBJ1-2; D is ambiguous. Germline CDR1 is WNHNN and CDR2 is SYGVQD (reference sequence). The CDR3 loop spans 13 amino acids. Trimming left V 2 bases short and J 4 bases short, with 8 bases between. The CDR3 DNA is TGCGCCAGCAGTGAGGAGGGCTTCTATGGCTACACCTTC. It encodes CASSEEGFYGYTF.

V usage is TRBV5-1 and J usage is TRBJ1-5; D gene uncertain. This CDR3 is 14 amino acids long. Germline CDR1 reads SGHRS; CDR2 reads YFSETQ. V was pared by 0 bases and J by 3 bases, with 7 bases between. CDR3 protein: CASSLGDNNQPQHF. The CDR3, as DNA: TGCGCCAGCAGCTTGGGAGACAACAATCAGCCCCAGCATTTT. Together with reference TRBV5-1 and TRBJ1-5, the CDR3 gives the full variable domain: KAGVTQTPRYLIKTRGQQVTLSCSPISGHRSVSWYQQTPGQGLQFLFEYFSETQRNKGNFPGRFSGRQFSNSRSEMNVSTLELGDSALYLCASSLGDNNQPQHFGDGTRLSIL.

The rearrangement links TRBV15 to TRBJ2-2; D gene unclear. V lost 5 bases to trimming and J lost 4 bases, with 8 bases between them. The length of the CDR3 is 13 residues. Germline CDR1 and CDR2: LNHNV and YYDKDF (reference sequence). The CDR3 nucleotides read TGTGCCACCAGCCCCGAGTCCACCGGGGAGCTGTTTTTT. Translated, it gives CATSPESTGELFF. Full variable domain (missing parts from reference TRBV15 and TRBJ2-2): DAMVIQNPRYQVTQFGKPVTLSCSQTLNHNVMYWYQQKSSQAPKLLFHYYDKDFNNEADTPDNFQSRRPNTSFCFLDIRSPGLGDTAMYLCATSPESTGELFFGEGSRLTVL.

The sample holds many counts of this clonotype. The genes are TRBV15 and TRBJ2-3; D remains unclear. CDR3 length equals 16 residues. Germline V CDR1 and CDR2: LNHNV, YYDKDF (reference sequence). V was shortened by 0 bases and J by 0 bases, with 10 bases between the two germline ends. CDR3 in amino acids: CATSRDIIRSTDTQYF. In nucleotides, the CDR3 is TGTGCCACCAGCAGAGATATCATACGGAGCACAGATACGCAGTATTTT.

Ten or more counts support this clonotype. V is TRBV4-2 and J is TRBJ1-4; a possible D gene is TRBD1 (5 bases). The CDR3 totals 15 residues. Trimming removed 0 bases at V and 3 bases at J, with 8 bases between. Germline CDR1 and CDR2: LGHNA and YNFKEQ. The CDR3 here is CASSQDRGSNEKLFF. For the CDR3, the DNA is TGTGCCAGCAGCCAAGATCGGGGGTCTAATGAAAAACTGTTTTTT.

This clonotype was seen repeatedly, ten times or more. The J gene is TRBJ2-2, the V gene TRBV5-1; D call uncertain. V was trimmed by 0 bases and J by 1 base, leaving 4 bases between them. The CDR3 consists of 14 residues. Germline values: CDR1 SGHRS, CDR2 YFSETQ. This chain's CDR3 is CASSLAGNTGELFF. The CDR3 bases are TGCGCCAGCAGCTTGGCGGGGAACACCGGGGAGCTGTTTTTT. The variable domain in full, completed from reference TRBV5-1 and TRBJ2-2, reads KAGVTQTPRYLIKTRGQQVTLSCSPISGHRSVSWYQQTPGQGLQFLFEYFSETQRNKGNFPGRFSGRQFSNSRSEMNVSTLELGDSALYLCASSLAGNTGELFFGEGSRLTVL.

This clonotype was counted at least ten times. The chain links TRBV28 to TRBJ2-2; TRBD1 is a possible D gene (5 bases). V lost 3 bases and J lost 3, with 11 bases in between. The germline CDR1 and CDR2 sequences are MDHEN and SYDVKM. This CDR3 comprises 15 residues. The CDR3 sequence: CASSFPRVDTGELFF. The CDR3 coding sequence is TGTGCCAGCAGTTTCCCCAGGGTGGACACCGGGGAGCTGTTTTTT.

This clonotype was counted at least ten times. The chain combines TRBV9 with TRBJ1-2, with a tentative D call TRBD1 (5 bases). Germline V gene lookup returns CDR1 SGDLS and CDR2 YYNGEE. Deletions cut 0 bases from V and 6 bases from J, with 9 bases between. This CDR3 is built from 13 residues. The CDR3 reads CASSVGGEDGYTF. DNA of the CDR3: TGTGCCAGCAGCGTAGGGGGCGAAGATGGCTACACCTTC.

The J gene is TRBJ2-1, the V gene TRBV25-1, with D possibly matching TRBD2 (6 bases). Looked up from germline, CDR1 is MGHDK and CDR2 is SYGVNS. Trimming pared 4 bases from V and 7 bases from J, leaving 20 bases between. CDR3 length: 16 amino acids. The chain's CDR3 is CASSGSPGAGENEQFF. The CDR3 DNA follows: TGTGCCAGCAGTGGTTCTCCGGGAGCGGGTGAGAATGAGCAGTTCTTC.

The gene calls are TRBV7-9 and TRBJ2-7; 7 bases line up with TRBD1. The CDR3 sequence is 17 residues long. Germline V gives CDR1 SEHNR, CDR2 FQNEAQ (reference sequence). V lost 1 base and J lost 2; bases outside the gene matches: 11. The DNA of the CDR3 is TGTGCCAGCAGCTTAGTCCTGGGACAGCTAGTAACCTACGAGCAGTACTTC. Protein: CASSLVLGQLVTYEQYF.

This clonotype was recorded many times. The chain's CDR3 is CASSFGGAQDTQYF. The CDR3 bases are TGCGCCAGCAGCTTCGGCGGAGCTCAGGATACGCAGTATTTT. This chain connects TRBV5-1 to TRBJ2-3; no reliable D call. The CDR3 length is 14 residues. CDR1 SGHRS and CDR2 YFSETQ come from the germline V gene. Trimming cost V 2 bases and J 6 bases, with 13 bases left between them.

In its sample, this clonotype was seen many times. The chain combines TRBV5-1 with TRBJ2-2; possible D gene TRBD2, 6 bases. Per the germline V gene, CDR1 is SGHRS and CDR2 is YFSETQ. V lost 0 bases and J 0 bases, leaving 9 bases between the germline ends. The CDR3 is 16 residues long. CDR3 DNA: TGCGCCAGCAGCTTGGAGGTAGCGGCGAACACCGGGGAGCTGTTTTTT. Translated, it gives CASSLEVAANTGELFF. The full variable domain, rest sourced from reference TRBV5-1 and TRBJ2-2, is KAGVTQTPRYLIKTRGQQVTLSCSPISGHRSVSWYQQTPGQGLQFLFEYFSETQRNKGNFPGRFSGRQFSNSRSEMNVSTLELGDSALYLCASSLEVAANTGELFFGEGSRLTVL.

This clonotype was seen more than once but under ten times. The chain carries TRBV4-3 and TRBJ2-7, with 11 bases fitting TRBD1. The germline gives CDR1 LGHNA, CDR2 YSLEER. This CDR3 region has 18 residues. Trimming cost V 0 bases and J 0 bases; bases outside gene matches: 7. The DNA of the CDR3 is TGCGCCAGCAGCCAAGAGCCCTCCGGGACAGGGGGCTCCTACGAGCAGTACTTC. Amino acid sequence: CASSQEPSGTGGSYEQYF.

The table lists this clonotype with many counts. V gene TRBV4-1 combines with J gene TRBJ2-5; D gene unclear. Per the germline V gene, CDR1 is MGHRA and CDR2 is YSYEKL. V gave up 1 base and J gave up 10 bases, with 13 bases separating them. The CDR3 sequence is 13 residues long. The CDR3 DNA reads TGCGCCAGCAGCCAAGGGGGATCATTGAGCCAGTACTTC. Its protein product is CASSQGGSLSQYF.

This clonotype came up many times. The rearrangement links TRBV20-1 to TRBJ2-7; no clear D gene. This CDR3 is built from 16 residues. Trimming took off 3 bases at V and 0 bases at J, with 18 bases between the two ends. Looked up from germline, CDR1 is DFQATT and CDR2 is SNEGSKA (reference sequence). CDR3 region: CSASASATASSYEQYF. The CDR3 nucleotides are TGCAGTGCTAGTGCCTCCGCGACTGCTAGCTCCTACGAGCAGTACTTC.